This record covers a single TCR beta chain. The V gene lost 3 bases and the J gene lost 6 bases, with 9 bases spanning the gap. The CDR3 has 13 amino acids. Germline values: CDR1 MNHEY, CDR2 SMNVEV (reference sequence). This record comes from a study of shared T cell receptors in the human thymus. Measured with immunoSEQ multiplex PCR; TCRdb has only the in-frame clones, and not every one. The sample carries hundreds of thousands of clones, just under 95% recorded once. This clonotype was obtained from a human donor. The sequenced sample consisted of thymocytes. This sequence joins TRBV27 and TRBJ1-5; unclear D gene. The chain's CDR3 is CASSFGYGQPQHF. The CDR3 nucleotides read TGTGCCAGCAGTTTCGGGTATGGTCAGCCCCAGCATTTT.